These 12 T cell receptor beta chains share one sample of origin, sequenced in a study of post-analysis software for immune sequencing data. Overall study findings and caveats: Controls had lower frequencies than patients of 4 or 5 TRBV segments, which included TRBV5-6, TRBV5-1 and TRBV20-1.

Unique molecular identifiers tagged the TCR beta cDNA libraries. TCRdb re-called the PCR reads with MiXCR, one entry per CDR3 protein. There are hundreds of thousands of distinct CDR3 sequences in the sample; around 40% occur only once, and 1.5% to 2% lies in the top ten. The antigens of these receptors remain unknown. The specimen was blood. The receptors were sampled from a girl under 18 with multiple sclerosis.

Worth noting for this clonotype: An end of the junction does not agree with germline; a read error may underlie this. This rearrangement joins TRBV20-1 to TRBJ2-4; D gene unclear. CDR3 length: 15 residues. From germline, CDR1 is DFQATT and CDR2 SNEGSKA (reference sequence). The CDR3 here is CSAREDFVAKNIQYF. The CDR3 region has the DNA TGCAGTGCCAGAGAGGATTTCGTAGCCAAAAACATTCAGTACTTC.

This chain connects TRBV5-1 to TRBJ2-2; D is uncertain. Germline V gene lookup returns CDR1 SGHRS and CDR2 YFSETQ. Trimming cost V 5 bases and J 3 bases, with 14 bases left between them. The CDR3 is 15 residues long. CDR3 sequence: CASRYDNLDTGELFF. In nucleotides, the CDR3 is TGCGCCAGCAGATATGACAATCTCGACACCGGGGAGCTGTTTTTT.

The CDR3 loop is CASSLRIGTEAFF. In DNA form, the CDR3 reads TGCGCCAGCAGCTTGAGGATCGGGACTGAAGCTTTCTTT. The rearrangement uses TRBV5-1 and TRBJ1-1; D is ambiguous. The CDR3 is made up of 13 amino acids. Trimming took off 1 base at V and 5 bases at J, with 9 bases between the two ends. The germline gives CDR1 SGHRS, CDR2 YFSETQ.

The chain combines TRBV28 with TRBJ2-7; D perhaps matches TRBD1 (6 bases). V gave up 5 bases and J gave up 6 bases, with 11 bases separating them. CDR3 length: 12 amino acids. Per germline, CDR1 MDHEN and CDR2 SYDVKM. The CDR3 reads CASSKGVGEQYF. CDR3 DNA: TGTGCCAGCAGTAAGGGGGTGGGCGAGCAGTACTTC.

The gene calls are TRBV29-1 and TRBJ2-1, with D perhaps matching TRBD1 (6 bases). Per the germline V gene, CDR1 is SQVTM and CDR2 is ANQGSEA. The CDR3 loop spans 13 amino acids. The CDR3 DNA sequence: TGCAGAGCAGAGGGGGTGGGTGACAATGAGCAGTTCTTC. It encodes CRAEGVGDNEQFF.

V and J are TRBV5-1 and TRBJ1-2; possible D gene TRBD1, 5 bases. V lost 0 bases to trimming and J lost 5 bases, with 11 bases between them. The CDR3 has 14 amino acids. Germline values: CDR1 SGHRS, CDR2 YFSETQ. This chain's CDR3 is CASSLESREYGYTF. The CDR3 bases are TGCGCCAGCAGCTTGGAAAGCAGGGAATATGGCTACACCTTC.

This clonotype was found once. The chain combines TRBV20-1 with TRBJ1-2, with 8 bases that match TRBD1. V shed 7 bases and J 4 bases; nucleotides not matched to a gene: 8. The germline CDR1 and CDR2 sequences are DFQATT and SNEGSKA (reference sequence). The CDR3 totals 13 residues. The CDR3, as DNA: TGCAGTGTAGAGGACAGGGCGGGCTATGGCTACACCTTC. Translated, it gives CSVEDRAGYGYTF.

The chain joins TRBV5-6 to TRBJ1-2, with 9 positions matching TRBD1. J gave up 9 bases and V 4 bases, and 7 bases lay outside the gene matches. The CDR3 extends over 13 amino acids. Germline values: CDR1 SGHDT, CDR2 YYEEEE. The CDR3 loop is CASSQQGADCYTF. The CDR3 region has the DNA TGTGCCAGCAGCCAACAGGGGGCTGATTGCTACACCTTC.

The CDR3 protein is CSAPSGTDYYGYTF. The DNA for the CDR3 is TGCAGTGCTCCTTCGGGGACAGATTACTATGGCTACACCTTC. This sequence joins TRBV20-1 and TRBJ1-2; 7 positions match TRBD1. Germline CDR1 is DFQATT and CDR2 is SNEGSKA (reference sequence). The trim removed 5 bases at V and 3 bases at J, leaving 9 bases unmatched. This CDR3 is built from 14 residues.

This clonotype was found a few times. The gene calls are TRBV6-1 and TRBJ1-2; possibly TRBD1 for D (5 bases). CDR1 is MNHNS, CDR2 SASEGT, per germline. The V and J ends lost 7 bases and 5 bases respectively, with 11 bases between them. The CDR3 runs to 12 residues. The CDR3 protein is CASNEGSYGYTF. CDR3 sequence (DNA): TGTGCCAGCAACGAGGGGTCGTATGGCTACACCTTC.

This clonotype was counted a few times. This chain's CDR3 is CASPGGFSKHEQFF. The CDR3 nucleotides read TGTGCTAGCCCCGGCGGATTTAGTAAACATGAGCAGTTCTTC. V and J are TRBV12-5 and TRBJ2-1, with D uncertain. There are 14 residues in the CDR3. The V and J ends lost 9 bases and 8 bases respectively, with 20 bases between them. Per germline, CDR1 LGHNT and CDR2 FRNRAP.

This clonotype was seen more than once but under ten times. This chain connects TRBV6-5 to TRBJ2-7; 7 bases map to TRBD1. The CDR3 is 14 amino acids. Trimming removed 2 bases from V and 1 base from J; junction bases left unmatched: 2. Per germline, CDR1 MNHEY and CDR2 SVGAGI. CDR3 coding DNA: TGTGCCAGCAGTTACCGGGGACAGTCCTACGAGCAGTACTTC. This sequence encodes CASSYRGQSYEQYF.